Reported below is one TCR beta chain. The antigen is unknown. The assay was immunoSEQ multiplex PCR, and TCRdb's table has in-frame clones only and misses some. The sample consists of around 16,000 clones, roughly 90% of them appearing once. As to time point: inflamed ileum from the surgical specimen. The CDR3 covers 15 residues. The germline gives CDR1 MDHEN, CDR2 SYDVKM. V lost 5 bases, J lost 4 bases, and 15 bases lay in between. The sample comes from a study of T cell repertoires in ileal Crohn's disease. In the study overall: From the surgical specimen's inflamed ileum, biopsies were taken as M0. Each sample's TCRB immunosequencing used roughly 500 nanograms of biopsy DNA. Whole-study findings and limits: Active smokers at surgery had more clonal expansions than non-smokers.

J is TRBJ1-3 and V is TRBV28, with no clear D. The TCR sequence derives from an adult with Crohn's disease. Material: ileal tissue. CDR3 sequence reads: CASSPPVLSGNTIYF. The CDR3 nucleotides read TGTGCCAGCAGTCCCCCGGTTTTGTCCGGAAACACCATATATTTT.